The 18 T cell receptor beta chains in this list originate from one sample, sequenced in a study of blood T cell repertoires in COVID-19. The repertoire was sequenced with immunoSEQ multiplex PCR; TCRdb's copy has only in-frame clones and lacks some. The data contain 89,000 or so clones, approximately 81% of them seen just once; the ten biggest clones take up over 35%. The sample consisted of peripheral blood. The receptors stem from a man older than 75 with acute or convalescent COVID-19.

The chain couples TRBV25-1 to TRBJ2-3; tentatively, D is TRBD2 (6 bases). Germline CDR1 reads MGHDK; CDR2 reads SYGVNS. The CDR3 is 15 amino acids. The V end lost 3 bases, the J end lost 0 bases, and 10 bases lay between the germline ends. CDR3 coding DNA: TGTGCCAGCAGTGATCCCCTAGCGAGCACAGATACGCAGTATTTT. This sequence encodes CASSDPLASTDTQYF.

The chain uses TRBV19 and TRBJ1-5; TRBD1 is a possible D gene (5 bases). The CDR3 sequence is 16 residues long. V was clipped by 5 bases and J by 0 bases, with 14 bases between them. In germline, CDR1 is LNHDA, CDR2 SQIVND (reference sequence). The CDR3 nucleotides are TGTGCCAGTAGTTTTAAATTGACAGATAGCAATCAGCCCCAGCATTTT. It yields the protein CASSFKLTDSNQPQHF.

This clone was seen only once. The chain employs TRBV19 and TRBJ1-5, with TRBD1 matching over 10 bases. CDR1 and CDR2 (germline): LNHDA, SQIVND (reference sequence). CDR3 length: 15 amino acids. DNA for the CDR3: TGTGTCAAGATACCCGGGACAGGGGGCAATCAGCCCCAGCATTTT. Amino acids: CVKIPGTGGNQPQHF.

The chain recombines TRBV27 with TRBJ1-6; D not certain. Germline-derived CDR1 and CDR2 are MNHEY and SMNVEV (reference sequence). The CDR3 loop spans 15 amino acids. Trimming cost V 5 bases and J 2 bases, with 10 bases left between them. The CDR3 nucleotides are TGTGCCAGCAGTCCAACTGGGCCCTATAATTCACCCCTCCACTTT. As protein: CASSPTGPYNSPLHF.

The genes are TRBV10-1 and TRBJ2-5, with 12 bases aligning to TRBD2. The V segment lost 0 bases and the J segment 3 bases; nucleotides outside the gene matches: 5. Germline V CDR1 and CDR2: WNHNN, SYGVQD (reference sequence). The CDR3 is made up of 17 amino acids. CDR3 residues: CASSESKGLAGEETQYF. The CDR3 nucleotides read TGCGCCAGCAGTGAGTCAAAGGGACTAGCGGGCGAAGAGACCCAGTACTTC.

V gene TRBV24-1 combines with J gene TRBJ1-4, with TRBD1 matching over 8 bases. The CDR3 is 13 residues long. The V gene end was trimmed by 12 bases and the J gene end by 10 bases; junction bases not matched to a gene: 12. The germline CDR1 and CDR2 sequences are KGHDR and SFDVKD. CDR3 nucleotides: TGTGCCGCCTCACAAACAGGGGGTGGAAAACTGTTTTTT. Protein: CAASQTGGGKLFF.

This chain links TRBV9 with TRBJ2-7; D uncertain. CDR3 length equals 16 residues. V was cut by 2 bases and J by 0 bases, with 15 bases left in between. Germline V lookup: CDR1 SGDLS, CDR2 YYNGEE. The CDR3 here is CASSVLPASYSYEQYF. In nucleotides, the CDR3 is TGTGCCAGCAGCGTCCTCCCCGCGAGCTACTCCTACGAGCAGTACTTC.

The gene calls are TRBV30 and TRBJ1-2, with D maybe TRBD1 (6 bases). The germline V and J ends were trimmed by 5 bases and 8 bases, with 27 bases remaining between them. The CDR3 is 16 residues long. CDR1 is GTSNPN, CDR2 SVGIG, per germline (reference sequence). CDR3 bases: TGTGCCTGGGCAGGCAGGGGACCGTTTCAAAAATCCGGCTACACCTTC. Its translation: CAWAGRGPFQKSGYTF.

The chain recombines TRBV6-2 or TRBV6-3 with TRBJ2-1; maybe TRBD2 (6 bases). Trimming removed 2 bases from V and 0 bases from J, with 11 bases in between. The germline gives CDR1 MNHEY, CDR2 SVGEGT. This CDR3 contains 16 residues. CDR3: CASSYGGNPSYNEQFF. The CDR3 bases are TGTGCCAGCAGTTACGGGGGGAACCCCTCCTACAATGAGCAGTTCTTC.

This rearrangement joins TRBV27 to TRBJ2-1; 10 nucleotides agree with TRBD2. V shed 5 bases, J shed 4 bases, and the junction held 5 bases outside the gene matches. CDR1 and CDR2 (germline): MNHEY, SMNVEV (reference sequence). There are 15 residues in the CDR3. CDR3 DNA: TGTGCCAGCAGTAGAGCTAGCGGGAGTTACAATGAGCAGTTCTTC. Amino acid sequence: CASSRASGSYNEQFF.

In nucleotides, the CDR3 is TGTGCCAGCAGCCGCAGGGAATATAATTCACCCCTCCACTTT. Protein sequence: CASSRREYNSPLHF. The chain links TRBV5-4 to TRBJ1-6, with D perhaps TRBD1 (5 bases). The ends were cut back, 4 bases at V and 4 bases at J, with 9 bases in the middle. The CDR3 extends over 14 amino acids. Per germline, CDR1 SGHNT and CDR2 YYREEE (reference sequence). Drawing the rest from reference TRBV5-4 and TRBJ1-6, the complete variable domain is ETGVTQSPTHLIKTRGQQVTLRCSSQSGHNTVSWYQQALGQGPQFIFQYYREEENGRGNFPPRFSGLQFPNYSSELNVNALELDDSALYLCASSRREYNSPLHFGNGTRLTVT.

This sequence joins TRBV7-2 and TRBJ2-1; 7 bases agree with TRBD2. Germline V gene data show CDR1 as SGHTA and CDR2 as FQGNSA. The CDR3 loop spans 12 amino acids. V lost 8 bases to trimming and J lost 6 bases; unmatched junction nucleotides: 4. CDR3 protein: CASGEGPNEQFF. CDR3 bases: TGTGCCAGCGGGGAGGGCCCCAATGAGCAGTTCTTC.

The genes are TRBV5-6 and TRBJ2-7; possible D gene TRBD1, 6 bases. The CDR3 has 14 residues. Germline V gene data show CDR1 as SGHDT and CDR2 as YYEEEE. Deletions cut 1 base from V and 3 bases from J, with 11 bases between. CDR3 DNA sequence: TGTGCCAGCAGCTTGTACGTACAGGGCTACGAGCAGTACTTC. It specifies CASSLYVQGYEQYF.

CDR3 DNA sequence: TGTGCCAGCAGTCCGGGACAGGATACCTCTGGGGCCAACGTCCTGACTTTC. As protein: CASSPGQDTSGANVLTF. The chain carries TRBV6-6 and TRBJ2-6; 8 bases are shared with TRBD1. The CDR3 sequence is 17 residues long. The junction had 6 bases not matched to a gene; V was cut back by 5 bases and J by 0 bases. CDR1 and CDR2 (germline): MNHNY, SVGAGI (reference sequence).

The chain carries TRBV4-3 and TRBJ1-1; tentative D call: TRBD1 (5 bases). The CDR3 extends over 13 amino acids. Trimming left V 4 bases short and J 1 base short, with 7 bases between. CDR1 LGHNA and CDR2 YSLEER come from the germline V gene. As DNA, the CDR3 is TGCGCCAGCAGCCGAACAGGGAACACTGAAGCTTTCTTT. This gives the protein CASSRTGNTEAFF.

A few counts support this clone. CDR3 sequence: CASSFEPGLAENYNEQFF. For the CDR3, the DNA is TGTGCCAGCAGCTTCGAACCGGGACTAGCCGAAAATTACAATGAGCAGTTCTTC. The chain carries TRBV21-1 and TRBJ2-1; TRBD2 is taken as the D call from the table, unchecked against the DNA. TRBV21-1 is marked as a pseudogene. The CDR3 covers 18 residues.

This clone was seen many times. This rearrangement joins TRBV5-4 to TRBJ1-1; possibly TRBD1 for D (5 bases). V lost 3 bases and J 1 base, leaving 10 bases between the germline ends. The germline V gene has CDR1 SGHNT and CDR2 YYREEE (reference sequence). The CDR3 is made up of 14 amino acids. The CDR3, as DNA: TGTGCCAGCAGCTCGCAGGGAAGGAACACTGAAGCTTTCTTT. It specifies CASSSQGRNTEAFF.

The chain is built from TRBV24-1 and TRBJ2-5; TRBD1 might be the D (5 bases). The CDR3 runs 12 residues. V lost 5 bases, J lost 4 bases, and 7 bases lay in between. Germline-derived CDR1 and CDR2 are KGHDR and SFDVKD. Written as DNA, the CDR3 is TGTGCCACCAGTGGTAGGGGAGAGACCCAGTACTTC. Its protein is CATSGRGETQYF.